This TCR beta chain is from a study of T cells in Graves' hyperthyroidism and ophthalmopathy. This clonotype has a handful of counts. The CDR3 extends over 13 amino acids. The J segment lost 3 bases and the V segment lost 6 bases, leaving 5 bases of the junction unmatched. Per the germline V gene, CDR1 is SGHDT and CDR2 is YYEEEE. TCR beta CDR3 regions were amplified from RNA transcripts. The primer set for the first-round RT-PCR of the TCR CDR3 was HTBI. One entry per CDR3 protein, called by TCRdb with MiXCR from the multiplex PCR reads. The table includes around 430,000 distinct CDR3 sequences, about 15% detected once.

The sample was blood. The chain recombines TRBV5-6 with TRBJ2-7; 8 bases align to TRBD1. This receptor was obtained from a woman in her twenties or thirties with Graves' hyperthyroidism. CDR3 sequence reads: CASTGTGFYEQYF. In nucleotides, the CDR3 is TGTGCCAGCACCGGGACAGGCTTCTACGAGCAGTACTTC.